These T cell receptor beta chains were read from a single sample in a study of shared clonotypes between healthy human individuals. Generated by immunoSEQ multiplex PCR, the TCRdb table keeps only in-frame clones and is missing some. Here the sample spans around 1,900,000 clones, over 85% being singletons. The sequencing input was naive CD8+ T cells from PBMCs. The receptors were gathered from a man in his late teens or twenties in good health. Some clones in this sample may be carry-over from other donors' samples. The CDR3 runs from the conserved cysteine through the conserved F or W. The D gene is left open where the match is weak. Clone size is not always given. Where it is, it says once, few, many or a class for expanded clones.

clone size: .; D gene: .; V gene: TRBV7-3; J gene: TRBJ2-7; CDR3 protein: CASSLIAISYEQYF; CDR3 DNA: TGTGCCAGCAGCTTAATTGCGATATCCTACGAGCAGTACTTC
clone size: .; D gene: .; V gene: TRBV29-1; J gene: TRBJ2-1; CDR3 protein: CSVGRNEQFF; CDR3 DNA: TGCAGCGTTGGTCGTAATGAGCAGTTCTTC
clone size: .; D gene: .; V gene: TRBV2; J gene: TRBJ1-1; CDR3 protein: CASSRKIGRPSMNTEAFF; CDR3 DNA: TGTGCCAGCAGTCGTAAGATAGGACGGCCGTCTATGAACACTGAAGCTTTCTTT
clone size: .; D gene: .; V gene: TRBV9; J gene: TRBJ2-3; CDR3 protein: CASSAEVGDTQYF; CDR3 DNA: TGTGCCAGCAGCGCCGAGGTGGGAGATACGCAGTATTTT
clone size: .; D gene: .; V gene: TRBV5-6; J gene: TRBJ2-7; CDR3 protein: CASSFTGLEQYF; CDR3 DNA: TGTGCCAGCAGCTTTACAGGACTCGAGCAGTACTTC
clone size: .; D gene: TRBD2; V gene: TRBV30; J gene: TRBJ2-7; CDR3 protein: CAWTLGYSGVAYEQYF; CDR3 DNA: TGTGCCTGGACCCTGGGGTATAGCGGGGTAGCCTACGAGCAGTACTTC
clone size: .; D gene: .; V gene: TRBV15; J gene: TRBJ1-1; CDR3 protein: CATSRDTGRTEAFF; CDR3 DNA: TGTGCCACCAGCAGGGACACCGGGAGGACTGAAGCTTTCTTT
clone size: once; D gene: TRBD2; V gene: TRBV27; J gene: TRBJ2-1; CDR3 protein: CASSFLIQRGYNEQFF; CDR3 DNA: TGTGCCAGCAGTTTTCTCATACAGCGGGGCTACAATGAGCAGTTCTTC
clone size: .; D gene: TRBD2; V gene: TRBV6-1; J gene: TRBJ2-5; CDR3 protein: CASSEGLAGQETQYF; CDR3 DNA: TGTGCCAGCAGTGAGGGACTAGCGGGGCAAGAGACCCAGTACTTC
clone size: once; D gene: TRBD2; V gene: TRBV27; J gene: TRBJ2-3; CDR3 protein: CASSLRVAGGTTDTQYF; CDR3 DNA: TGTGCCAGCAGTTTAAGGGTAGCGGGAGGGACCACAGATACGCAGTATTTT
clone size: .; D gene: TRBD1; V gene: TRBV28; J gene: TRBJ1-2; CDR3 protein: CASSPGGGQGARDTF; CDR3 DNA: TGTGCCAGCAGTCCCGGAGGGGGGCAGGGGGCGCGGGACACCTTC
clone size: .; D gene: .; V gene: TRBV9; J gene: TRBJ2-2; CDR3 protein: CASSGSGPINTGELFF; CDR3 DNA: TGTGCCAGCAGCGGGAGCGGGCCTATAAACACCGGGGAGCTGTTTTTT
clone size: .; D gene: .; V gene: TRBV7-9; J gene: TRBJ2-4; CDR3 protein: CASSLVAPKNIQYF; CDR3 DNA: TGTGCCAGCAGCTTAGTAGCACCGAAAAACATTCAGTACTTC
clone size: .; D gene: TRBD2; V gene: TRBV7-9; J gene: TRBJ2-1; CDR3 protein: CASSSPSGRAGNEQFF; CDR3 DNA: TGTGCCAGCAGCTCCCCTAGCGGGAGGGCCGGGAATGAGCAGTTCTTC
clone size: .; D gene: TRBD2; V gene: TRBV10-2; J gene: TRBJ2-7; CDR3 protein: CASSDLGASGYEQYF; CDR3 DNA: TGCGCCAGCAGTGATTTGGGAGCTAGCGGCTACGAGCAGTACTTC
clone size: once; D gene: .; V gene: TRBV5-6; J gene: TRBJ1-1; CDR3 protein: CASSLAEGNTEAFF; CDR3 DNA: TGTGCCAGCAGCTTGGCGGAGGGGAACACTGAAGCTTTCTTT
clone size: .; D gene: .; V gene: TRBV5-6; J gene: TRBJ2-1; CDR3 protein: CASSLDDNEQFF; CDR3 DNA: TGTGCCAGCAGCTTGGATGACAATGAGCAGTTCTTC
clone size: few; D gene: TRBD2; V gene: TRBV7-3; J gene: TRBJ2-1; CDR3 protein: CASSRGLAGGDEQFF; CDR3 DNA: TGTGCCAGCAGCCGCGGACTAGCGGGAGGCGATGAGCAGTTCTTC
clone size: .; D gene: TRBD2; V gene: TRBV29-1; J gene: TRBJ2-3; CDR3 protein: CSVELAVTSTDTQYF; CDR3 DNA: TGCAGCGTTGAACTAGCGGTTACTAGCACAGATACGCAGTATTTT
clone size: .; D gene: .; V gene: TRBV7-9; J gene: TRBJ1-2; CDR3 protein: CASAPGSIHGYTF; CDR3 DNA: TGTGCCAGCGCCCCCGGCAGCATACATGGCTACACCTTC
clone size: .; D gene: TRBD2; V gene: TRBV27; J gene: TRBJ2-5; CDR3 protein: CASSLGWREMETQYF; CDR3 DNA: TGTGCCAGCAGTTTAGGATGGCGGGAGATGGAGACCCAGTACTTC
clone size: .; D gene: .; V gene: TRBV27; J gene: TRBJ2-3; CDR3 protein: CASSTRGGWVGTDTQYF; CDR3 DNA: TGTGCCAGCAGTACCCGAGGGGGGTGGGTTGGCACAGATACGCAGTATTTT
clone size: .; D gene: TRBD2; V gene: TRBV29-1; J gene: TRBJ2-1; CDR3 protein: CSVEEDGTSAYNEQFF; CDR3 DNA: TGCAGCGTTGAAGAGGACGGGACTAGCGCCTACAATGAGCAGTTCTTC
clone size: .; D gene: TRBD1; V gene: TRBV7-9; J gene: TRBJ2-7; CDR3 protein: CASSGRDRYEQYF; CDR3 DNA: TGTGCCAGCAGCGGAAGGGACAGATACGAGCAGTACTTC
clone size: .; D gene: TRBD2; V gene: TRBV7-7; J gene: TRBJ2-3; CDR3 protein: CASSQGLAGVDTQYF; CDR3 DNA: TGTGCCAGCAGCCAAGGACTAGCGGGAGTGGATACGCAGTATTTT
clone size: .; D gene: .; V gene: TRBV19; J gene: TRBJ1-1; CDR3 protein: CASTKVPILNTEAFF; CDR3 DNA: TGTGCCAGTACGAAGGTGCCGATTTTGAACACTGAAGCTTTCTTT
clone size: .; D gene: .; V gene: TRBV11-2; J gene: TRBJ2-2; CDR3 protein: CASSLAAGELFF; CDR3 DNA: TGTGCCAGCAGCTTAGCGGCCGGGGAGCTGTTTTTT
clone size: .; D gene: .; V gene: TRBV6-1; J gene: TRBJ2-7; CDR3 protein: CASSESGPRGYEQYF; CDR3 DNA: TGTGCCAGCAGTGAATCAGGGCCAAGGGGCTACGAGCAGTACTTC
clone size: once; D gene: TRBD1; V gene: TRBV14; J gene: TRBJ2-7; CDR3 protein: CASSQYVGTGWYEQYF; CDR3 DNA: TGTGCCAGCAGCCAATACGTCGGGACAGGGTGGTACGAGCAGTACTTC
clone size: .; D gene: TRBD2; V gene: TRBV7-3; J gene: TRBJ2-3; CDR3 protein: CASSLTLAAGGLTDTQYF; CDR3 DNA: TGTGCCAGCAGCTTAACGTTGGCGGCGGGAGGGTTAACAGATACGCAGTATTTT
clone size: .; D gene: .; V gene: TRBV15; J gene: TRBJ1-3; CDR3 protein: CATSPHGTSGNTIYF; CDR3 DNA: TGTGCCACCAGCCCCCACGGGACATCGGGAAACACCATATATTTT
clone size: .; D gene: TRBD1; V gene: TRBV10-3; J gene: TRBJ1-5; CDR3 protein: CAISESTGVQPQHF; CDR3 DNA: TGTGCCATCAGTGAGTCGACAGGGGTCCAGCCCCAGCATTTT
clone size: .; D gene: .; V gene: TRBV2; J gene: TRBJ2-1; CDR3 protein: CATTGRARNEQFF; CDR3 DNA: TGTGCCACCACGGGAAGGGCCAGAAATGAGCAGTTCTTC
clone size: once; D gene: .; V gene: TRBV9; J gene: TRBJ1-1; CDR3 protein: CASSVGVLNTEAFF; CDR3 DNA: TGTGCCAGCAGCGTAGGGGTCTTGAACACTGAAGCTTTCTTT
clone size: .; D gene: TRBD1; V gene: TRBV18; J gene: TRBJ2-5; CDR3 protein: CASSPAAGGVETQYF; CDR3 DNA: TGTGCCAGCTCACCAGCGGCAGGGGGCGTAGAGACCCAGTACTTC
clone size: few; D gene: TRBD1; V gene: TRBV7-9; J gene: TRBJ1-1; CDR3 protein: CASSKTGRGAFF; CDR3 DNA: TGTGCCAGCAGCAAGACAGGGCGCGGAGCTTTCTTT
clone size: .; D gene: .; V gene: TRBV7-6; J gene: TRBJ1-2; CDR3 protein: CASSPKVSGGYTF; CDR3 DNA: TGTGCCAGCAGCCCCAAGGTCTCAGGTGGCTACACCTTC
clone size: .; D gene: .; V gene: TRBV28; J gene: TRBJ2-4; CDR3 protein: CASSFFDTGPKNIQYF; CDR3 DNA: TGTGCCAGCAGTTTCTTTGATACAGGGCCCAAAAACATTCAGTACTTC
clone size: .; D gene: .; V gene: TRBV13; J gene: TRBJ2-7; CDR3 protein: CASSSRTEVDEQYF; CDR3 DNA: TGTGCCAGCAGCTCCCGGACAGAGGTGGACGAGCAGTACTTC
clone size: .; D gene: TRBD2; V gene: TRBV19; J gene: TRBJ2-5; CDR3 protein: CASSISLAGGGLQETQYF; CDR3 DNA: TGTGCCAGTAGTATTTCGCTAGCGGGAGGGGGCTTACAAGAGACCCAGTACTTC
clone size: .; D gene: .; V gene: TRBV27; J gene: TRBJ2-6; CDR3 protein: CASSPGASGANVLTF; CDR3 DNA: TGTGCCAGCAGCCCAGGGGCTTCTGGGGCCAACGTCCTGACTTTC
clone size: .; D gene: .; V gene: TRBV7-9; J gene: TRBJ2-4; CDR3 protein: CASSSGGGDIQYF; CDR3 DNA: TGTGCCAGCAGCTCCGGTGGGGGAGACATTCAGTACTTC
clone size: .; D gene: .; V gene: TRBV4-1; J gene: TRBJ2-2; CDR3 protein: CASSSRGTGGELFF; CDR3 DNA: TGCGCCAGCAGCTCCCGTGGGACGGGCGGGGAGCTGTTTTTT